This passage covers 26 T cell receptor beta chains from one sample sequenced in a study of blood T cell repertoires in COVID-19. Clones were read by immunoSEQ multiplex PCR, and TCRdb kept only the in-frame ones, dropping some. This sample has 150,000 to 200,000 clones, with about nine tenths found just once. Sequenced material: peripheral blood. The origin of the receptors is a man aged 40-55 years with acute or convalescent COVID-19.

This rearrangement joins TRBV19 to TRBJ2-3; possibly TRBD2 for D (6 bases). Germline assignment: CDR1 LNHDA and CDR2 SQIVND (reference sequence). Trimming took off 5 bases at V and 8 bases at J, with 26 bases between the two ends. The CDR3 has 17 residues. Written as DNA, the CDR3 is TGTGCCAGTAGTCTCTCATTCGGAGGGATGAGTAGCAGTACGCAGTATTTT. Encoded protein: CASSLSFGGMSSSTQYF. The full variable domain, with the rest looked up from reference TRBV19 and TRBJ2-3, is DGGITQSPKYLFRKEGQNVTLSCEQNLNHDAMYWYRQDPGQGLRLIYYSQIVNDFQKGDIAEGYSVSREKKESFPLTVTSAQKNPTAFYLCASSLSFGGMSSSTQYFGPGTRLTVL.

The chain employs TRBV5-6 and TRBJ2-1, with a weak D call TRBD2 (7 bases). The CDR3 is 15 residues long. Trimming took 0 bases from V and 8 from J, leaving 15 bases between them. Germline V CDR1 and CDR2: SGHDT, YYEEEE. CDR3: CASSLAGGRRDEQFF. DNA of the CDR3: TGTGCCAGCAGCTTGGCGGGGGGCAGACGCGATGAGCAGTTCTTC. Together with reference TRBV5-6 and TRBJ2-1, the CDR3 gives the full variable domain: DAGVTQSPTHLIKTRGQQVTLRCSPKSGHDTVSWYQQALGQGPQFIFQYYEEEERQRGNFPDRFSGHQFPNYSSELNVNALLLGDSALYLCASSLAGGRRDEQFFGPGTRLTVL.

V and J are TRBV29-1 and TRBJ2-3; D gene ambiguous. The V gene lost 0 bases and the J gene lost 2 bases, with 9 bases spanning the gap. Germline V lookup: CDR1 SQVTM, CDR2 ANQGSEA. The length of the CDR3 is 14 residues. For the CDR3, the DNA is TGCAGCGTTGAAGATGGCAGTCACACAGATACGCAGTATTTT. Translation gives CSVEDGSHTDTQYF.

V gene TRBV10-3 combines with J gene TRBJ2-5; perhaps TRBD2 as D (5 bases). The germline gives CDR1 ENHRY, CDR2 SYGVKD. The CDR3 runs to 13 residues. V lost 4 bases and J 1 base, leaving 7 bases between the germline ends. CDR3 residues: CAISGGGQETQYF. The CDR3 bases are TGTGCCATCAGTGGCGGAGGCCAAGAGACCCAGTACTTC.

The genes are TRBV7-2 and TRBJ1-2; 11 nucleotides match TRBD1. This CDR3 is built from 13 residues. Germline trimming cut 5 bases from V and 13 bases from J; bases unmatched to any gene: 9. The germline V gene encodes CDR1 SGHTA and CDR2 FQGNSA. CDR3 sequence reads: CASSLRDRGEFTF. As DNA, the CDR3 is TGTGCCAGCAGCCTCCGGGACAGGGGGGAGTTCACCTTC. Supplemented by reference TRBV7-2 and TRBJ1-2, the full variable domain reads GAGVSQSPSNKVTEKGKDVELRCDPISGHTALYWYRQSLGQGLEFLIYFQGNSAPDKSGLPSDRFSAERTGGSVSTLTIQRTQQEDSAVYLCASSLRDRGEFTFGSGTRLTVV.

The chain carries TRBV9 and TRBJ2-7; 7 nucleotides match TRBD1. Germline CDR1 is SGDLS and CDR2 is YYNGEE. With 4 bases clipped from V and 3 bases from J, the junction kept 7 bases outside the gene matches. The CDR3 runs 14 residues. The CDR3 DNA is TGTGCCAGCAGCTCCCGGCCAGGGGGCTACGAGCAGTACTTC. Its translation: CASSSRPGGYEQYF. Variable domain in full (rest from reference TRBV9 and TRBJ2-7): DSGVTQTPKHLITATGQRVTLRCSPRSGDLSVYWYQQSLDQGLQFLIQYYNGEERAKGNILERFSAQQFPDLHSELNLSSLELGDSALYFCASSSRPGGYEQYFGPGTRLTVT.

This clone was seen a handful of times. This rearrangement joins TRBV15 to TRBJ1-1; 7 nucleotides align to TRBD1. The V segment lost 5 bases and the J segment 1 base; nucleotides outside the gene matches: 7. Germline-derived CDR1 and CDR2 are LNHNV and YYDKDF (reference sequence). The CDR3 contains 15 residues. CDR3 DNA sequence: TGTGCCACCAGCCCAGGGGGGACAGAGAACACTGAAGCTTTCTTT. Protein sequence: CATSPGGTENTEAFF.

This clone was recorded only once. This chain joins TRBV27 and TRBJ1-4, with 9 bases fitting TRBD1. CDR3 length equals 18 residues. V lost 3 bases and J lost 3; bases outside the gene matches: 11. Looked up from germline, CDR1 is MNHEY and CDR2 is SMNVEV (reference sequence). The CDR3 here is CASSFSRGQGTSNEKLFF. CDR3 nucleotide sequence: TGTGCCAGCAGTTTCTCCCGAGGACAGGGGACCTCTAATGAAAAACTGTTTTTT.

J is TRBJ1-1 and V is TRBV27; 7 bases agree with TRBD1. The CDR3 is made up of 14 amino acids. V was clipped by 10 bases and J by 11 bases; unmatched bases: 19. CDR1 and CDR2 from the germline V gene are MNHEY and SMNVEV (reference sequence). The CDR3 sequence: CAITLDRDSPTAFF. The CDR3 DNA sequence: TGTGCCATTACTTTAGACCGGGACAGTCCAACCGCTTTCTTT.

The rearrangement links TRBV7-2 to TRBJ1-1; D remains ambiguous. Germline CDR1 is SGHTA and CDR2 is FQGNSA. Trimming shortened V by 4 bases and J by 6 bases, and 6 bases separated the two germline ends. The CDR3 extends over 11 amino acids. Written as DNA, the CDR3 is TGTGCCAGCAGCTCTCTGTCTGAAGCTTTCTTT. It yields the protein CASSSLSEAFF.

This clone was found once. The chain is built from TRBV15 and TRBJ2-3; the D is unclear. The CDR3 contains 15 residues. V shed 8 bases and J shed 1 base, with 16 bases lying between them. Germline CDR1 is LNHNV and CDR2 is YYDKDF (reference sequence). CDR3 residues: CATRPDLGGTDTQYF. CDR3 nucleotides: TGTGCCACCCGGCCCGACTTGGGTGGCACAGATACGCAGTATTTT.

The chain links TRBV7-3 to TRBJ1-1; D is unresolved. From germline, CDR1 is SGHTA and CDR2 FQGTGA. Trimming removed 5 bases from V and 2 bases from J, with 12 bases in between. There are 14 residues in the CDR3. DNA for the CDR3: TGTGCCAGCAGCCCCGCTGCCGGTAACACTGAAGCTTTCTTT. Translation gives CASSPAAGNTEAFF.

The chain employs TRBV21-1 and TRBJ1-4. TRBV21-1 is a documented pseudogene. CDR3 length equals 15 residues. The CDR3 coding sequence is TGTGCCAGCAGCAAAGAGGGGGGGAGAAGTGAAAAACTGTTTTTT. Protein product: CASSKEGGRSEKLFF.

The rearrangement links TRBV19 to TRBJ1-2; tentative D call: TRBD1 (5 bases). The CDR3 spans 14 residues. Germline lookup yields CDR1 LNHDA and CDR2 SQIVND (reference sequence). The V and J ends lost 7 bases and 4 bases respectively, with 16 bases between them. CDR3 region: CASNPTQGAYGYTF. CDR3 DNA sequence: TGTGCCAGTAATCCGACCCAAGGGGCCTATGGCTACACCTTC. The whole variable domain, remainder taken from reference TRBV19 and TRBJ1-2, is DGGITQSPKYLFRKEGQNVTLSCEQNLNHDAMYWYRQDPGQGLRLIYYSQIVNDFQKGDIAEGYSVSREKKESFPLTVTSAQKNPTAFYLCASNPTQGAYGYTFGSGTRLTVV.

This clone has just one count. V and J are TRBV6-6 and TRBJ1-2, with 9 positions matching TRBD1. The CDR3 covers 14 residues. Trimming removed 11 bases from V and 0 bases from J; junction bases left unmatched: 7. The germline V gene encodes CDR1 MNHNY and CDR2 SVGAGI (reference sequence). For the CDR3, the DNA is TGTGCCGGGAAAAGGACAGGGGCTAACTATGGCTACACCTTC. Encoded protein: CAGKRTGANYGYTF.

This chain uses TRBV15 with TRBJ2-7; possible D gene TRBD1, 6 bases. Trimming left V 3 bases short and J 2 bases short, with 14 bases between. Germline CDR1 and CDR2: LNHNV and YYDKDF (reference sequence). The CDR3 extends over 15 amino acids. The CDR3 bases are TGTGCCACCAGCAGGGCAGGGGAGCCACCCTACGAGCAGTACTTC. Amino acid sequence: CATSRAGEPPYEQYF.

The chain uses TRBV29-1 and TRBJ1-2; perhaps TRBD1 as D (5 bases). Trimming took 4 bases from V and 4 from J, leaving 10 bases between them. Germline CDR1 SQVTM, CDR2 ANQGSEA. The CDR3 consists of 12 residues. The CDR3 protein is CSVVGVSYGYTF. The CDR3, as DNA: TGCAGCGTTGTAGGGGTGAGCTATGGCTACACCTTC. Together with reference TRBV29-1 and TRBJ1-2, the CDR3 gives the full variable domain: SAVISQKPSRDICQRGTSLTIQCQVDSQVTMMFWYRQQPGQSLTLIATANQGSEATYESGFVIDKFPISRPNLTFSTLTVSNMSPEDSSIYLCSVVGVSYGYTFGSGTRLTVV.

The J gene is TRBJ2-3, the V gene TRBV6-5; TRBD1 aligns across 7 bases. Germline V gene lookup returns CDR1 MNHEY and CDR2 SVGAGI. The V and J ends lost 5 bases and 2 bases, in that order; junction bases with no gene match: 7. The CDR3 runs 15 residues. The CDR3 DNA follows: TGTGCCAGCAGTCCTAGGGGGCCTCACACAGATACGCAGTATTTT. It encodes CASSPRGPHTDTQYF.

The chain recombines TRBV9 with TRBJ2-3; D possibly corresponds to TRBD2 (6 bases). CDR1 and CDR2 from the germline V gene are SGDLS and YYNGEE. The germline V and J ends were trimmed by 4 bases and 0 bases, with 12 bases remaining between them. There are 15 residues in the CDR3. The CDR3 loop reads CASSPKAGSTDTQYF. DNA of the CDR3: TGTGCCAGCAGCCCGAAAGCGGGTAGCACAGATACGCAGTATTTT.

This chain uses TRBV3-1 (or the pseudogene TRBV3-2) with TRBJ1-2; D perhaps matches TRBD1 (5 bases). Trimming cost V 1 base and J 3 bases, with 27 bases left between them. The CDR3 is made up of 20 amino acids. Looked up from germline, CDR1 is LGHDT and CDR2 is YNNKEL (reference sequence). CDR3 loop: CASSQGLGRGGLFWDYGYTF. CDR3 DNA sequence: TGTGCCAGCAGCCAAGGTTTGGGGCGCGGGGGATTGTTTTGGGACTATGGCTACACCTTC.

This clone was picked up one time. The CDR3 loop reads CSILRGSGYGYTF. CDR3 sequence (DNA): TGCAGCATACTAAGGGGTAGCGGGTATGGCTACACCTTC. The chain couples TRBV29-1 to TRBJ1-2; D possibly corresponds to TRBD1 (5 bases). With 8 bases removed from V and 5 bases from J, the gap between germline ends came to 18 bases. The germline CDR1 and CDR2 sequences are SQVTM and ANQGSEA. CDR3 length: 13 amino acids.

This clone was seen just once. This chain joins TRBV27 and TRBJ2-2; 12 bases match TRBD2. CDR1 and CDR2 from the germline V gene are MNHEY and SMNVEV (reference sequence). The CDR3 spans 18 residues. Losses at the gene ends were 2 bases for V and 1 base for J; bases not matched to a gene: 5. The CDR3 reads CASSLRLAGALNTGELFF. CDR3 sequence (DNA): TGTGCCAGCAGTTTAAGACTAGCGGGGGCCCTGAACACCGGGGAGCTGTTTTTT.

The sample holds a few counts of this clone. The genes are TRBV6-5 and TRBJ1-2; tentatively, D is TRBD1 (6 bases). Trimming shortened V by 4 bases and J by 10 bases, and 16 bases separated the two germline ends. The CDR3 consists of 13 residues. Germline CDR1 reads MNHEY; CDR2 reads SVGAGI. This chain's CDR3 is CASSSTGPVDYTF. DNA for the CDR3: TGTGCCAGCAGTTCCACAGGGCCGGTGGACTACACCTTC.

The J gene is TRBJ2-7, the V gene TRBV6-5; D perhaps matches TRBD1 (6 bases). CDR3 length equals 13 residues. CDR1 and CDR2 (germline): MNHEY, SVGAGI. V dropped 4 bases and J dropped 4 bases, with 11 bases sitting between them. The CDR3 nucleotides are TGTGCCAGCAGTTGGGGACACCGATACGAGCAGTACTTC. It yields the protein CASSWGHRYEQYF.

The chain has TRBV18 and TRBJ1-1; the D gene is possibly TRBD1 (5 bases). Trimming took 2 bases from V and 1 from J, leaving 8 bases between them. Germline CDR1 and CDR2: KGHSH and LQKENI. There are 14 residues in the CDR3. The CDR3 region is CASSPAGGNTEAFF. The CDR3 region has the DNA TGTGCCAGCTCACCAGCGGGGGGGAACACTGAAGCTTTCTTT.

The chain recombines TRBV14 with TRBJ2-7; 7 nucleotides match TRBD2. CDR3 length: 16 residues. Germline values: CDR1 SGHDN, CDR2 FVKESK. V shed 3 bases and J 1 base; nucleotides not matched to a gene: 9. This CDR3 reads CASSHALADSSYEQYF. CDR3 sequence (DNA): TGTGCCAGCAGCCATGCCCTAGCGGACTCTTCCTACGAGCAGTACTTC.